Listed here are 18 T cell receptor beta chains from one sample, sequenced in a study of T cells after somatic rescue of genetic block. Clones were sequenced by immunoSEQ multiplex PCR, and TCRdb holds only the in-frame ones, with some missing. The data hold around 57,000 clones, with 95% to 96% observed a single time. Specimen: peripheral blood mononuclear cells (PBMCs). The receptors come from a child less than two years old.

The V call is TRBV2, the J call TRBJ2-1; 11 bases agree with TRBD2. V gave up 1 base and J gave up 5 bases; unmatched junction bases: 4. This CDR3 is built from 16 residues. Germline CDR1 is SNHLY and CDR2 is FYNNEI. The CDR3 region has the DNA TGTGCCAGCAGTGAAGTGGGACTAGCGGATGACAATGAGCAGTTCTTC. Translation gives CASSEVGLADDNEQFF.

The chain carries TRBV7-6 and TRBJ2-3, with D perhaps TRBD2 (5 bases). V lost 1 base to trimming and J lost 2 bases, with 13 bases between them. This CDR3 is built from 16 residues. Germline loops: CDR1 SGHVS, CDR2 FNYEAQ. Here the CDR3 reads CASSLGGRGSTDTQYF. The CDR3 DNA reads TGTGCCAGCAGCTTAGGAGGTCGGGGATCCACAGATACGCAGTATTTT.

V is TRBV5-1 and J is TRBJ2-1, with TRBD2 matching 8 bases. V was clipped by 0 bases and J by 4 bases; unmatched bases: 3. The CDR3 loop spans 15 amino acids. Per the germline V gene, CDR1 is SGHRS and CDR2 is YFSETQ. CDR3 sequence reads: CASSLGASGYNEQFF. CDR3 in DNA: TGCGCCAGCAGCTTGGGAGCTAGCGGGTACAATGAGCAGTTCTTC.

The chain recombines TRBV7-9 with TRBJ1-1; D possibly corresponds to TRBD1 (5 bases). The CDR3 sequence is 13 residues long. CDR1 SEHNR and CDR2 FQNEAQ come from the germline V gene (reference sequence). Trimming removed 4 bases at V and 3 bases at J, with 9 bases between. For the CDR3, the DNA is TGTGCCAGCAGCTCCGGACACTACACTGAAGCTTTCTTT. Its translation is CASSSGHYTEAFF.

The gene calls are TRBV5-6 and TRBJ2-5; TRBD1 is a possible D gene (5 bases). V shed 4 bases and J shed 1 base, with 8 bases lying between them. The germline gives CDR1 SGHDT, CDR2 YYEEEE. This CDR3 contains 13 residues. CDR3 amino acids: CASSATVQETQYF. The CDR3 region has the DNA TGTGCCAGCAGCGCGACAGTCCAAGAGACCCAGTACTTC.

The chain joins TRBV6-1 to TRBJ1-1; D remains ambiguous. The length of the CDR3 is 13 residues. In germline, CDR1 is MNHNS, CDR2 SASEGT. V shed 8 bases and J shed 0 bases, with 10 bases lying between them. In DNA form, the CDR3 reads TGTGCCAGCGACCACGGGATGAACACTGAAGCTTTCTTT. Encoded protein: CASDHGMNTEAFF.

The V and J genes are TRBV6-6 and TRBJ2-1, with D tentatively TRBD1 or TRBD2 (5 bases each). Germline V gene data show CDR1 as MNHNY and CDR2 as SVGAGI (reference sequence). This CDR3 is 11 amino acids long. The V and J ends lost 4 bases and 15 bases respectively, with 13 bases between them. CDR3 in DNA: TGTGCCAGCAGTTCCGGGACCCAACGGTTCTTC. Encoded protein: CASSSGTQRFF.

The genes are TRBV5-4 and TRBJ2-3; TRBD2 matches at 14 bases. This CDR3 is built from 14 residues. Germline V gives CDR1 SGHNT, CDR2 YYREEE (reference sequence). With 4 bases clipped from V and 10 bases from J, the junction kept 5 bases outside the gene matches. Here the CDR3 DNA reads TGTGCCAGCAGCCAGGGACTAGCGGGAGTTCCGCAGTATTTT. Protein sequence: CASSQGLAGVPQYF.

Of note for this clone: The same CDR3 arises from other DNA sequences in this sample as well. The J gene is TRBJ1-1, the V gene TRBV19; perhaps TRBD1 as D (5 bases). The CDR3 extends over 13 amino acids. Germline CDR1 LNHDA, CDR2 SQIVND (reference sequence). Trimming shortened V by 4 bases and J by 0 bases, and 6 bases separated the two germline ends. Written as DNA, the CDR3 is TGTGCCAGTAGTACAGGGTTGAACACTGAAGCTTTCTTT. Its protein is CASSTGLNTEAFF.

The CDR3 DNA reads TGTGCCAGCAGCTTAGCGGGAGGGCTTAACAATGAGCAGTTCTTC. Amino acid sequence: CASSLAGGLNNEQFF. V usage is TRBV7-9 and J usage is TRBJ2-1; 7 nucleotides align to TRBD2. Germline CDR1 is SEHNR and CDR2 is FQNEAQ (reference sequence). J was trimmed by 5 bases and V by 0 bases; bases with no gene match: 4. CDR3 length: 15 amino acids.

This clone was counted only a few times. The rearrangement joins TRBV6-6 to TRBJ2-7, with D possibly being TRBD2 (7 bases). Germline V gene data show CDR1 as MNHNY and CDR2 as SVGAGI (reference sequence). V was pared by 4 bases and J by 12 bases, with 16 bases between. CDR3 size: 12 residues. CDR3 DNA sequence: TGTGCCAGCAGTTCCGTCGCGGGGGCGGTGTACTTC. Translation: CASSSVAGAVYF.

The chain recombines TRBV19 with TRBJ1-1; no firm D call. Germline CDR1 LNHDA, CDR2 SQIVND (reference sequence). The CDR3 spans 12 residues. V was cut by 3 bases and J by 4 bases, with 6 bases left in between. In DNA form, the CDR3 reads TGTGCCAGTAGTATGATGAGCACTGAAGCTTTCTTT. Its translation: CASSMMSTEAFF. The full variable domain, with the rest looked up from reference TRBV19 and TRBJ1-1, is DGGITQSPKYLFRKEGQNVTLSCEQNLNHDAMYWYRQDPGQGLRLIYYSQIVNDFQKGDIAEGYSVSREKKESFPLTVTSAQKNPTAFYLCASSMMSTEAFFGQGTRLTVV.

J is TRBJ2-1 and V is TRBV7-8; 11 positions match TRBD2. Germline V gene data show CDR1 as SGHVS and CDR2 as FQNEAQ. This CDR3 has 13 amino acids. V lost 5 bases and J lost 12; bases outside the gene matches: 6. The DNA of the CDR3 is TGTGCCAGCAGCCCAGTACTAGCGGGGGCGCAGTTCTTC. Translation: CASSPVLAGAQFF.

This clone was detected only once. DNA of the CDR3: TGTGCCAGCTCACCAGGGGAAGGTCAGCCCCAGCATTTT. Translated, it gives CASSPGEGQPQHF. The chain joins TRBV18 to TRBJ1-5; no firm D call. Germline-derived CDR1 and CDR2 are KGHSH and LQKENI. The germline V and J ends were trimmed by 2 bases and 6 bases, with 8 bases remaining between them. The CDR3 contains 13 residues.

This clone appeared a single time. CDR3: CASSRGANQPQHF. CDR3 bases: TGCGCCAGCAGCCGTGGGGCCAATCAGCCCCAGCATTTT. This chain connects TRBV4-3 to TRBJ1-5, with D perhaps matching TRBD1 (5 bases). Germline V CDR1 and CDR2: LGHNA, YSLEER. The CDR3 loop spans 13 amino acids. V gave up 4 bases and J gave up 3 bases, with 7 bases separating them.

This chain links TRBV15 with TRBJ1-5, with D perhaps matching TRBD1 (6 bases). Between the trimmed V and J ends, which lost 0 bases and 4 bases, there was a span of 13 bases. The CDR3 totals 16 residues. The germline V gene encodes CDR1 LNHNV and CDR2 YYDKDF (reference sequence). CDR3 bases: TGTGCCACCAGCAGAGATGTACAGGGAGGGAATCAGCCCCAGCATTTT. Encoded protein: CATSRDVQGGNQPQHF. The whole variable domain, filled in from reference TRBV15 and TRBJ1-5, reads DAMVIQNPRYQVTQFGKPVTLSCSQTLNHNVMYWYQQKSSQAPKLLFHYYDKDFNNEADTPDNFQSRRPNTSFCFLDIRSPGLGDTAMYLCATSRDVQGGNQPQHFGDGTRLSIL.

The chain combines TRBV4-1 with TRBJ2-3; tentatively, D is TRBD2 (5 bases). The germline V gene encodes CDR1 MGHRA and CDR2 YSYEKL. The CDR3 has 16 residues. V lost 1 base and J 2 bases, leaving 13 bases between the germline ends. CDR3 residues: CASSQGPAVITDTQYF. For the CDR3, the DNA is TGCGCCAGCAGCCAAGGGCCAGCGGTTATCACAGATACGCAGTATTTT.

The CDR3 DNA follows: TGTGCCACCAGCCCAGGGAGGCAGAGCTCCTACAATGAGCAGTTCTTC. Translated: CATSPGRQSSYNEQFF. This chain uses TRBV15 with TRBJ2-1; maybe TRBD2 (6 bases). Looked up from germline, CDR1 is LNHNV and CDR2 is YYDKDF (reference sequence). Trimming took off 5 bases at V and 0 bases at J, with 14 bases between the two ends. The CDR3 spans 16 residues.